A selection of T cell receptor beta chains follows, all from one sample in a study of post-analysis software for immune sequencing data. TCRdb used MiXCR to reprocess the PCR reads, holding one entry per CDR3 protein. The sample includes about 540,000 distinct CDR3 sequences, approximately 31% seen only once; the top ten take around 5.9%. The sequenced sample consisted of blood. The source of these receptors is a girl aged 2-17 years with multiple sclerosis. Both conserved end residues are part of each CDR3. The D gene is left open where the match is weak. Clone size is stated in some rows and not others, as once, few, many or a class when expanded.

>13|-|many|TRBJ2-7|TRBV9
TGTGCCAGCAGCGTAGAGCCAGACTACGAGCAGTACTTC
CASSVEPDYEQYF
>15|-|-|TRBJ2-3|TRBV7-7
TGTGCCAGCAGCTCCACACCGGGTTTCACAGATACGCAGTATTTT
CASSSTPGFTDTQYF
>11|-|-|TRBJ1-1|TRBV6-5
TGTGCCAGCAGAGGCGGGACTGAAGCTTTCTTT
CASRGGTEAFF
>15|-|few|TRBJ1-4|TRBV5-5
TGTGCCAGCAGCATGGGACCGGGGCGGACTGAAAAACTGTTTTTT
CASSMGPGRTEKLFF
>15|TRBD1|few|TRBJ1-4|TRBV20-1
TGCAGTGCTGGGTTAGGGGACAGCCTTAATGAAAAACTGTTTTTT
CSAGLGDSLNEKLFF
>16|TRBD2|-|TRBJ2-4|TRBV10-2
TGCGCCAGCAGACGGACTAGCGGGGTAGCCAAAAACATTCAGTACTTC
CASRRTSGVAKNIQYF
>15|TRBD2|many|TRBJ2-5|TRBV5-1
TGCGCCAGCAGCTTGGCTAGCGGGGGCCAAGAGACCCAGTACTTC
CASSLASGGQETQYF
>13|-|-|TRBJ1-4|TRBV5-1
TGCGCCAGCCCCCGGTACGTGGGCGAAAAACTGTTTTTT
CASPRYVGEKLFF
>12|TRBD1|few|TRBJ1-2|TRBV25-1
TGTGCCAGCAGTCCAGGGACAGGTGGCTACACCTTC
CASSPGTGGYTF
>16|TRBD2|once|TRBJ2-7|TRBV5-1
TGCGCCAGCAGCCAAGTAGCGGGAGGGCCCTCCTACGAGCAGTACTTC
CASSQVAGGPSYEQYF
>14|-|few|TRBJ2-6|TRBV19
TGTGCCAGTACAAAAGGCTCTGGGGCCAACGTCCTGACTTTC
CASTKGSGANVLTF
>14|TRBD2|-|TRBJ2-7|TRBV5-1
TGCGCCAGCAGCTTGGGTGCGGGAGACTACGAGCAGTACTTC
CASSLGAGDYEQYF
>15|TRBD1|few|TRBJ2-7|TRBV29-1
TGCAGCGTTTATAGCTCGGACAGGGGGGGAAACGAGCAGTACTTC
CSVYSSDRGGNEQYF
>12|-|few|TRBJ2-7|TRBV6-2/TRBV6-3
TGTGCCAGCAGTCGGGGGGCTGGGGAGCAGTACTTC
CASSRGAGEQYF
>13|TRBD1|-|TRBJ2-5|TRBV20-1
TGCAGTGCCATCCAGGGGGCCCAGGAGACCCAGTACTTC
CSAIQGAQETQYF
>13|-|-|TRBJ2-5|TRBV10-3
TGTGCCATCAGTGACGGGTTACAAGAGACCCAGTACTTC
CAISDGLQETQYF
>14|-|few|TRBJ2-5|TRBV6-5
TGTGCCAGCAGTTACGCGTCAGTGCAAGAGACCCAGTACTTC
CASSYASVQETQYF
>12|-|-|TRBJ1-1|TRBV20-1
TGCAGTGTCGGGGGGCGGAACACTGAAGCTTTCTTT
CSVGGRNTEAFF
>14|-|-|TRBJ2-5|TRBV20-1
TGCAGTGCTAGAGTAGGGGAGGCGCAAGAGACCCAGTACTTC
CSARVGEAQETQYF
>18|TRBD2|few|TRBJ2-1|TRBV29-1
TGCAGCGTGATTGGGACTAGCGGGGGGCGGAGCTCCTACAATGAGCAGTTCTTC
CSVIGTSGGRSSYNEQFF
>15|-|-|TRBJ1-2|TRBV19
TGTGCCAGTAGTCTCATCCGGGGGCCTAACTATGGCTACACCTTC
CASSLIRGPNYGYTF
>13|-|few|TRBJ2-1|TRBV7-9
TGTGCCAGCAGCTTAGCACGTGGGTACGAGCAGTTCTTC
CASSLARGYEQFF
>13|-|-|TRBJ1-1|TRBV7-9
TGTGCCAGCAGCCGCAGGGATAACACTGAAGCTTTCTTT
CASSRRDNTEAFF
>14|TRBD2|few|TRBJ2-7|TRBV6-5
TGTGCCAGCCGCGGCCTAGCGGACTATTACGAGCAGTACTTC
CASRGLADYYEQYF
>16|TRBD1|-|TRBJ1-1|TRBV4-2
TGTGCCAGCAGCCCCACCTTGACAGGGGGCGGCACTGAAGCTTTCTTT
CASSPTLTGGGTEAFF
>15|-|-|TRBJ1-2|TRBV5-6
TGTGCCAGCAGCCCATGGGGGGCAGGGACCTATGGCTACACCTTC
CASSPWGAGTYGYTF
>17|TRBD2|few|TRBJ2-6|TRBV20-1
TGCAGTGCTCCTCAGGGCGGGAGCGTCTCTGGGGCCAACGTCCTGACTTTC
CSAPQGGSVSGANVLTF
>17|-|-|TRBJ1-5|TRBV7-9
TGTGCCGGCAGCTCCAGCGCCACACGGGGACAAAATCAGCCCCAGCATTTT
CAGSSSATRGQNQPQHF
>11|-|-|TRBJ2-5|TRBV20-1
TGCGGCGTCGGGGGAGAGGAGACCCAGTACTTC
CGVGGEETQYF